Each of the 8 T cell receptor beta chains below was sequenced from the same sample in a study of identical twins. TCRdb fed the 5' RACE reads into MiXCR, producing one record per CDR3 protein. The sample holds roughly 570,000 distinct CDR3 sequences, nearly 10% seen once. These data also featured in a second study, about yellow fever vaccine responses in identical twins.

The source material was PBMCs. The receptor source for this set is a young woman in good health.

The chain employs TRBV5-1 and TRBJ2-5; D unresolved. The CDR3 has 14 residues. V gave up 0 bases and J gave up 5 bases, with 11 bases separating them. Germline V gives CDR1 SGHRS, CDR2 YFSETQ. This chain's CDR3 is CASSLARTGETQYF. The CDR3 bases are TGCGCCAGCAGCTTGGCTCGGACCGGGGAGACCCAGTACTTC.

This clonotype showed up just a few times. This rearrangement joins TRBV29-1 to TRBJ2-4, with a weak D call TRBD1 (8 bases). The V gene lost 6 bases and the J gene lost 6 bases, with 18 bases spanning the gap. CDR1 is SQVTM, CDR2 ANQGSEA, per germline. The CDR3 length is 14 residues. The DNA of the CDR3 is TGCAGCGTCGACTTGAACAGGGGGGGAAACATTCAGTACTTC. Translation gives CSVDLNRGGNIQYF.

The chain links TRBV6-1 to TRBJ2-1; TRBD1 matches at 8 bases. The CDR3 extends over 14 amino acids. Looked up from germline, CDR1 is MNHNS and CDR2 is SASEGT. The V and J ends lost 7 bases and 4 bases, in that order; junction bases with no gene match: 6. The CDR3 DNA is TGTGCCAGCACCGGACAGGGAAGGTACAATGAGCAGTTCTTC. This encodes CASTGQGRYNEQFF.

The CDR3 DNA follows: TGTGCCAGCAGCGTAGCGGGGGGATGGTACAATGAGCAGTTCTTC. The encoded protein is CASSVAGGWYNEQFF. The V call is TRBV9, the J call TRBJ2-1, with TRBD2 matching 7 bases. Germline assignment: CDR1 SGDLS and CDR2 YYNGEE. The trim removed 0 bases at V and 4 bases at J, leaving 4 bases unmatched. This CDR3 is 15 amino acids long.

The V and J genes are TRBV12-3 or TRBV12-4 and TRBJ2-3; 7 positions agree with TRBD1. Unmatched junction bases numbered 14, after V lost 7 bases and J lost 4 bases. The CDR3 spans 16 residues. CDR3 sequence: CASTGPEGGAPDTQYF. The CDR3 DNA reads as TGTGCCAGCACCGGACCCGAAGGGGGCGCCCCAGATACGCAGTATTTT.

This clonotype occurred a few times. The chain is built from TRBV20-1 and TRBJ1-1, with D perhaps TRBD1 (6 bases). Germline CDR1 and CDR2: DFQATT and SNEGSKA (reference sequence). V was cut by 4 bases and J by 11 bases, with 26 bases left in between. This CDR3 region has 15 residues. The CDR3 bases are TGCAGTGCTAACGATCCGGACAGAAGCCTCCAACGGGCTTTCTTT. Its translation: CSANDPDRSLQRAFF.

The chain carries TRBV20-1 and TRBJ2-1; 11 bases are a match to TRBD2. With V trimmed by 0 bases and J by 8 bases, 12 bases remained unmatched. The CDR3 loop spans 17 amino acids. Germline V gene data show CDR1 as DFQATT and CDR2 as SNEGSKA (reference sequence). As DNA, the CDR3 is TGCAGTGCTAGAGATCTCGTTACTAGCGGGAGTTTGTATGAGCAGTTCTTC. Translation: CSARDLVTSGSLYEQFF.

The chain recombines TRBV29-1 with TRBJ1-1; D unclear. V gave up 7 bases and J gave up 1 base, with 16 bases separating them. Germline CDR1 reads SQVTM; CDR2 reads ANQGSEA. This CDR3 is 14 amino acids long. The CDR3 DNA reads TGCAGCGCAGATTATACCCTGGGGAACACTGAAGCTTTCTTT. This gives the protein CSADYTLGNTEAFF.